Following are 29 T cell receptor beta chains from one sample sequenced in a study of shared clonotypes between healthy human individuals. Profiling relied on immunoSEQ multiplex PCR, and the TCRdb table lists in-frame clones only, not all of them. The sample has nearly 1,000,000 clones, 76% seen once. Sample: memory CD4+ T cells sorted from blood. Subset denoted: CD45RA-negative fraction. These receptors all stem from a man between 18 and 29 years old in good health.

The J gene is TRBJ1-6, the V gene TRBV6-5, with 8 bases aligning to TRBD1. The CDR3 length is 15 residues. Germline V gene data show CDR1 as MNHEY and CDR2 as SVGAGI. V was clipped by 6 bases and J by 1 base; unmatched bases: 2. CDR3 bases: TGTGCCAGCAGCGACAGGGGTTCCTATAATTCACCCCTCCACTTT. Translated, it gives CASSDRGSYNSPLHF.

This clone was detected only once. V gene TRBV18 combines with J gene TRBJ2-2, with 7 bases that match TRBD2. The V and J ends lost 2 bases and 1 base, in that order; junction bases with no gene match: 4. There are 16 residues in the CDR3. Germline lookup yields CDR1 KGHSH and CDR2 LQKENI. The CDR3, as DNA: TGTGCCAGCTCACCAGAAATAGCGGGGAACACCGGGGAGCTGTTTTTT. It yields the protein CASSPEIAGNTGELFF.

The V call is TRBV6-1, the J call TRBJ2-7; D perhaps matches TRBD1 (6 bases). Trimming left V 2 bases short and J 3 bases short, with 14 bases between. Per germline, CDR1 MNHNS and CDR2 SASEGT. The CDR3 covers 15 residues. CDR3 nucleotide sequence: TGTGCCAGCAGTGAATACGCTGTAGGGGGCTACGAGCAGTACTTC. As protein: CASSEYAVGGYEQYF.

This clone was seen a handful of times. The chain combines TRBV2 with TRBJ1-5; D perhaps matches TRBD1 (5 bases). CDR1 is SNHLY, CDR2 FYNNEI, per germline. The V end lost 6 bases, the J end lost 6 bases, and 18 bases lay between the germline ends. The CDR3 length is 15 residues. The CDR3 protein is CASSRDSQATQPQHF. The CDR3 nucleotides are TGTGCCAGCAGCCGGGACTCTCAAGCAACTCAGCCCCAGCATTTT.

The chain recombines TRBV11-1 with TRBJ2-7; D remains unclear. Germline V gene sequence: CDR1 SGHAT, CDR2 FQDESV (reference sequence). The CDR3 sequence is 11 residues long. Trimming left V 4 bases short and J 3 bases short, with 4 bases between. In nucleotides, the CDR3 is TGTGCCAGCAGCTACCACTACGAGCAGTACTTC. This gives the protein CASSYHYEQYF. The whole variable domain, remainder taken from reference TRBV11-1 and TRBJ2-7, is EAEVAQSPRYKITEKSQAVAFWCDPISGHATLYWYRQILGQGPELLVQFQDESVVDDSQLPKDRFSAERLKGVDSTLKIQPAELGDSAMYLCASSYHYEQYFGPGTRLTVT.

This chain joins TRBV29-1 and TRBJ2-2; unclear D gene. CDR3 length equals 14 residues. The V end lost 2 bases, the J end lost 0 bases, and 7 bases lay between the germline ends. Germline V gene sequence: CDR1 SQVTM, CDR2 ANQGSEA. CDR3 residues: CSVESRTNTGELFF. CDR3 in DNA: TGCAGCGTTGAATCCAGGACGAACACCGGGGAGCTGTTTTTT.

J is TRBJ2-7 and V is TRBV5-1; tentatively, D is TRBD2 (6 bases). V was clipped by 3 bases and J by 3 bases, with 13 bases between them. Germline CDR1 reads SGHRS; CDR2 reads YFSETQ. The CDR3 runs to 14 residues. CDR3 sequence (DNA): TGCGCCAGCAGCTCGCGCCCGGGACTCTACGAGCAGTACTTC. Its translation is CASSSRPGLYEQYF.

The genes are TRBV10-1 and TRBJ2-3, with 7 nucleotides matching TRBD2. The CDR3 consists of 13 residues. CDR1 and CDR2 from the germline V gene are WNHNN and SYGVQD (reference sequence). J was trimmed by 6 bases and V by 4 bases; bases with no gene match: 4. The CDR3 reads CASSGLAGDTQYF. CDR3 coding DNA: TGCGCCAGCAGTGGACTAGCTGGGGATACGCAGTATTTT.

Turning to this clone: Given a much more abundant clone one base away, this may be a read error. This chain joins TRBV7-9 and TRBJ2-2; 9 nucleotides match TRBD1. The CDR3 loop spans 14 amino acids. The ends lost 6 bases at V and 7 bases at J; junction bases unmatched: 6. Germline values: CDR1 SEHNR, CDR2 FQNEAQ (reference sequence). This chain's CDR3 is CASRRDREGGELFF. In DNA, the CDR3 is TGTGCCAGCAGACGGGACAGGGAAGGCGGGGAGCTGTTTTTT.

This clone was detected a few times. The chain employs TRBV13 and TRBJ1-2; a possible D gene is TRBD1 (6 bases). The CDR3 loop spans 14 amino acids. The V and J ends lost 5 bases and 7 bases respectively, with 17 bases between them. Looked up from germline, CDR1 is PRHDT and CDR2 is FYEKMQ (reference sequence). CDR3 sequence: CASSQTGIGSGYTF. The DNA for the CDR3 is TGTGCCAGCAGCCAAACAGGGATAGGGTCTGGCTACACCTTC. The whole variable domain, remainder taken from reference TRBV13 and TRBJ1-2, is AAGVIQSPRHLIKEKRETATLKCYPIPRHDTVYWYQQGPGQDPQFLISFYEKMQSDKGSIPDRFSAQQFSDYHSELNMSSLELGDSALYFCASSQTGIGSGYTFGSGTRLTVV.

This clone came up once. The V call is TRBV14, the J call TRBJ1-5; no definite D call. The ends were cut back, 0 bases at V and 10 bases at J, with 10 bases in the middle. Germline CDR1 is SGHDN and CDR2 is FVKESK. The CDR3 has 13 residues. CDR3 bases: TGTGCCAGCAGCCAAGATTCAAAGTATCCCCAGCATTTT. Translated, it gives CASSQDSKYPQHF. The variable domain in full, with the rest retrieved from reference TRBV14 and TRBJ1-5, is EAGVTQFPSHSVIEKGQTVTLRCDPISGHDNLYWYRRVMGKEIKFLLHFVKESKQDESGMPNNRFLAERTGGTYSTLKVQPAELEDSGVYFCASSQDSKYPQHFGDGTRLSIL.

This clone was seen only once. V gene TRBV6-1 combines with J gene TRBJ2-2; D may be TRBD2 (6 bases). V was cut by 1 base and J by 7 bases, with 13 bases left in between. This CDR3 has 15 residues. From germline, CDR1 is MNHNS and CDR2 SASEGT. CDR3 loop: CASSEVSGGSGELFF. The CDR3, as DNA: TGTGCCAGCAGTGAAGTTAGCGGAGGGAGCGGGGAGCTGTTTTTT.

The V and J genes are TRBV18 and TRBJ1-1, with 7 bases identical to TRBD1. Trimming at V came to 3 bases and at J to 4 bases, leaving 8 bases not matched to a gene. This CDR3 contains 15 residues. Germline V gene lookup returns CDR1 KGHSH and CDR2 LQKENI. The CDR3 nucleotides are TGTGCCAGCTCACCTGAGGCAAGGGGGCTCACTGAAGCTTTCTTT. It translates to CASSPEARGLTEAFF.

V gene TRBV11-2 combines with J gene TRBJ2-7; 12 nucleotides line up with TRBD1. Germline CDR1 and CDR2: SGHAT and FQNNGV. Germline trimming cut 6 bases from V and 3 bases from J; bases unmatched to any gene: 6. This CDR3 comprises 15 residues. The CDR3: CASRLGQGAYYEQYF. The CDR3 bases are TGTGCCAGCAGATTGGGACAGGGGGCCTACTACGAGCAGTACTTC.

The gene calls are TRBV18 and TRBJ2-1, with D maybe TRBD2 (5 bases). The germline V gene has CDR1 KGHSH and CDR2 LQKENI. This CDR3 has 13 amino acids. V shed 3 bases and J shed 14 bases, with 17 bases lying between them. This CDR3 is CASSPGTEASKFF. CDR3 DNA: TGTGCCAGCTCACCGGGAACGGAGGCCTCTAAGTTCTTC.

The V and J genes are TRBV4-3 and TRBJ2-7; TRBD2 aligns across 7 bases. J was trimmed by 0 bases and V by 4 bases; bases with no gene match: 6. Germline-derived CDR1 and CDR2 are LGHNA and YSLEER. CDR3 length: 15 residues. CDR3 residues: CASSPGGSYSYEQYF. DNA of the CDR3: TGCGCCAGCAGCCCAGGCGGGAGCTACTCCTACGAGCAGTACTTC.

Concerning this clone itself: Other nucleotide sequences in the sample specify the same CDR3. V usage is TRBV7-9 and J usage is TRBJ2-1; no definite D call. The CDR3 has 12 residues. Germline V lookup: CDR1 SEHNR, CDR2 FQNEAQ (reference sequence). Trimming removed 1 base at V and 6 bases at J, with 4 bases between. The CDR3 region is CASSLEGNEQFF. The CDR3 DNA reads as TGTGCCAGCAGCTTAGAGGGCAATGAGCAGTTCTTC.

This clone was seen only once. In DNA form, the CDR3 reads TGTGCCAGTAGTATGAGTCGACAGGTCAGCTACAATGAGCAGTTCTTC. Its translation: CASSMSRQVSYNEQFF. This rearrangement joins TRBV19 to TRBJ2-1; possible D gene TRBD1, 6 bases. The V gene's germline CDR1 is LNHDA and CDR2 SQIVND (reference sequence). V dropped 3 bases and J dropped 3 bases, with 15 bases sitting between them. This CDR3 region has 16 residues.

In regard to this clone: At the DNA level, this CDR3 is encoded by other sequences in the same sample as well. The CDR3 DNA reads as TGTGCCAGCAGCTTGGGGACGACGAACACCGGGGAGCTGTTTTTT. This gives the protein CASSLGTTNTGELFF. The chain uses TRBV5-4 and TRBJ2-2; D unresolved. Trimming left V 0 bases short and J 0 bases short, with 6 bases between. CDR3 length: 15 residues. The germline V gene has CDR1 SGHNT and CDR2 YYREEE (reference sequence).

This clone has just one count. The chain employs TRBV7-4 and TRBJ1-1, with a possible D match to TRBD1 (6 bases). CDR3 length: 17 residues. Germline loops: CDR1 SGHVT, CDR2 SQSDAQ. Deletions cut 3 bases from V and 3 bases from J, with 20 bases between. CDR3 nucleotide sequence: TGTGCCAGCAGCTTCATGAGGACAGCTCGAGGGGACACTGAAGCTTTCTTT. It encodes CASSFMRTARGDTEAFF.

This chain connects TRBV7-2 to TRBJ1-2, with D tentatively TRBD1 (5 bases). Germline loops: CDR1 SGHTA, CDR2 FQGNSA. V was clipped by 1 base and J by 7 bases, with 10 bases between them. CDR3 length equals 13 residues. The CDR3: CASSLDKGVGYTF. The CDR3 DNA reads TGTGCCAGCAGCTTAGATAAAGGGGTTGGCTACACCTTC. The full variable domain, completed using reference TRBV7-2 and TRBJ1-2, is GAGVSQSPSNKVTEKGKDVELRCDPISGHTALYWYRQSLGQGLEFLIYFQGNSAPDKSGLPSDRFSAERTGGSVSTLTIQRTQQEDSAVYLCASSLDKGVGYTFGSGTRLTVV.

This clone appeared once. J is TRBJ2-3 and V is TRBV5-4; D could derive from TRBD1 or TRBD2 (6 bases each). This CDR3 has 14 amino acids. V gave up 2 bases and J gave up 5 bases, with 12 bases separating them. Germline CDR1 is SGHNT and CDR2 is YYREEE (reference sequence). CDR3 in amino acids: CASSLGGGQDTQYF. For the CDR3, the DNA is TGTGCCAGCAGCTTAGGAGGGGGGCAAGATACGCAGTATTTT.

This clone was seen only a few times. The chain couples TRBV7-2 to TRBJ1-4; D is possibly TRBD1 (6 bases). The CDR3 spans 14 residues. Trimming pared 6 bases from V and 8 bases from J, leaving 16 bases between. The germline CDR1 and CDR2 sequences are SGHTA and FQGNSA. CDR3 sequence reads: CASSPQGSREKLFF. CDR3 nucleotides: TGTGCCAGCAGTCCGCAGGGGAGTAGGGAAAAACTGTTTTTT.

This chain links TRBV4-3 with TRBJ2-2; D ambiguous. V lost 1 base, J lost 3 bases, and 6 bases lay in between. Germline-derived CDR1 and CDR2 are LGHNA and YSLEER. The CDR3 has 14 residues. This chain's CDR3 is CASSQVVHTGELFF. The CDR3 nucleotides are TGCGCCAGCAGCCAAGTGGTCCACACCGGGGAGCTGTTTTTT.

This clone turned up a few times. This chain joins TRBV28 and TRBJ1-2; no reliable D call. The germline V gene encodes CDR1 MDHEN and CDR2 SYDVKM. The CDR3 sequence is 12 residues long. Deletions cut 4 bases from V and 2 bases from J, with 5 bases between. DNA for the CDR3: TGTGCCAGCAGTTCTGTCAACTATGGCTACACCTTC. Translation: CASSSVNYGYTF.

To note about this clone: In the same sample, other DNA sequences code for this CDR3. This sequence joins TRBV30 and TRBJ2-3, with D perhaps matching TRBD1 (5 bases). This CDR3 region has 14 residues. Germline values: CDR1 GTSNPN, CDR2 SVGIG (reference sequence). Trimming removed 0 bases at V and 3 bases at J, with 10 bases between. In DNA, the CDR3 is TGTGCCTGGAGTGTACGAAGGGGAACAGATACGCAGTATTTT. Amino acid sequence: CAWSVRRGTDTQYF.

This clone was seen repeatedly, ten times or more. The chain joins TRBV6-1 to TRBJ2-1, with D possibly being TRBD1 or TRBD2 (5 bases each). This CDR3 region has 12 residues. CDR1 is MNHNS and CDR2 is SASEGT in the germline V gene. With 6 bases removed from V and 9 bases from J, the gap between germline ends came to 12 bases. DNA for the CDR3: TGTGCCAGCAGCCGAACTAGGGGTGAGCAGTTCTTC. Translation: CASSRTRGEQFF.

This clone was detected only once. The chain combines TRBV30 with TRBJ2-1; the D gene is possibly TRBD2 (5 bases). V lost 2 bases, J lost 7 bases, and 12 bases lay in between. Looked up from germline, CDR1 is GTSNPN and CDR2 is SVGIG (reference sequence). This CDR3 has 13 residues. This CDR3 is CAWSLGPGNEQFF. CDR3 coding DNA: TGTGCCTGGAGTCTTGGGCCGGGGAATGAGCAGTTCTTC.

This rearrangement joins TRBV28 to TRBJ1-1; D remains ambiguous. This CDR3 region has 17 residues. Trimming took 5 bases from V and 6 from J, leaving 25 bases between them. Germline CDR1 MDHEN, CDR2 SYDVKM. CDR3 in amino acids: CASSGLPGSAARSEAFF. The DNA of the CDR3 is TGTGCCAGCAGTGGCCTGCCGGGTTCAGCGGCAAGATCTGAAGCTTTCTTT.